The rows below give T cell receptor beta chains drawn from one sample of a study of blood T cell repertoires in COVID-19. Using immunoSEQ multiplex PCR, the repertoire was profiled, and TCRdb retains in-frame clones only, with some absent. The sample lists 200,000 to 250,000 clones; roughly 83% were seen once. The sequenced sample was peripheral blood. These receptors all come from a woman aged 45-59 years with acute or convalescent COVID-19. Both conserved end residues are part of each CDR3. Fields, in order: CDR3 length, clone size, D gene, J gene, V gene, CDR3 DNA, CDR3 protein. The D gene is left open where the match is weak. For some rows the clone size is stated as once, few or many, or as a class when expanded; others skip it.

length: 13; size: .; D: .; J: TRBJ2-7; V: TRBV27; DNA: TGTGCCAGCAGTTTCGGCAGGGCCTACGAGCAGTACTTC; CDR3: CASSFGRAYEQYF
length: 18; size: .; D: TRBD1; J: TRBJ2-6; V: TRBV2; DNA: TGTGCCAGCAGTGAAGCGCGGGACAGGGTATCTGGGGCCAACGTCCTGACTTTC; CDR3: CASSEARDRVSGANVLTF
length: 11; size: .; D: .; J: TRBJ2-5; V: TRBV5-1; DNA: TGCGCCAGCAGCTTGCGAGAGACCCAGTACTTC; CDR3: CASSLRETQYF
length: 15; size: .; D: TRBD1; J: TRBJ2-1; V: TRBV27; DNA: TGTGCCAGCAGCACCGGGACAGGGGCCTACAATGAGCAGTTCTTC; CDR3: CASSTGTGAYNEQFF
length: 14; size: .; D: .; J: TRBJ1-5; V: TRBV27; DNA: TGTGCCAGCCGGCCACAGCTTAGCAATCAGCCCCAGCATTTT; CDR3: CASRPQLSNQPQHF
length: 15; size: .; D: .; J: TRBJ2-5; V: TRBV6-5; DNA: TGTGCCAGCATATTGAGCGGGTCCCCACCCGAGACCCAGTACTTC; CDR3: CASILSGSPPETQYF
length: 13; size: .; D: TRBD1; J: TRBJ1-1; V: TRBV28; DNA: TGTGCCAGCAGTTTGTTGACAGGGACTGAAGCTTTCTTT; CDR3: CASSLLTGTEAFF
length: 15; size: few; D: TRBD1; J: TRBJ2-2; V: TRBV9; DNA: TGTGCCAGCCAGACAGGGGTTATTAACACCGGGGAGCTGTTTTTT; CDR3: CASQTGVINTGELFF
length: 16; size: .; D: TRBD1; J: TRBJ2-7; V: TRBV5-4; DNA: TGTGCCAGCAGCTTGGCCGGGGCAGGGGGAAAATACGAGCAGTACTTC; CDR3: CASSLAGAGGKYEQYF
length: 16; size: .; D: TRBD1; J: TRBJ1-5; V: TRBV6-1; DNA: TGTGCCAGCAGTGACGTAGGGACAGGGATCAGCCAGCCCCAGCATTTT; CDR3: CASSDVGTGISQPQHF
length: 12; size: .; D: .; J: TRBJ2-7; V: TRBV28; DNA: TGTGCCAGCAGAGGGAGGGACAACGAGCAGTACTTC; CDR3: CASRGRDNEQYF
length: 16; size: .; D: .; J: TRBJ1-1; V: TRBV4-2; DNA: TGTGCCAGCAGCCAAGATCCGGGATACATGAACACTGAAGCTTTCTTT; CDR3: CASSQDPGYMNTEAFF
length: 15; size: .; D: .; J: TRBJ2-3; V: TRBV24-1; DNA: TGTGCCACCAGTGATTTGGTCCGGGACATTTTTACGCAGTATTTT; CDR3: CATSDLVRDIFTQYF
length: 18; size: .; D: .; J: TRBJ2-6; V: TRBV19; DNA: TGTGCCAGTAGTATTCTGTCCGGGTTCAGCTCTGGGGCCAACGTCCTGACTTTC; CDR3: CASSILSGFSSGANVLTF
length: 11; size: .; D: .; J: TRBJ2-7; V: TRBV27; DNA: TGTGCCAGCTCACAGGGTTACGAGCAGTACTTC; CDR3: CASSQGYEQYF
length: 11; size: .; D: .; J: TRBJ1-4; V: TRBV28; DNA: TGTGCCAGCAGGGACACTGAAAAACTGTTTTTT; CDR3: CASRDTEKLFF
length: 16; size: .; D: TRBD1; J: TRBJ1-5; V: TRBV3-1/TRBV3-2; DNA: TGTGCCAGCAGCCCTGGGACAGCTTATAGCAATCAGCCCCAGCATTTT; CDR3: CASSPGTAYSNQPQHF
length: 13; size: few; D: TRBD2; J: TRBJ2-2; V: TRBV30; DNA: TGTGCCTGGACATGGGGGGAGGGCGGGGAGCTGTTTTTT; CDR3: CAWTWGEGGELFF
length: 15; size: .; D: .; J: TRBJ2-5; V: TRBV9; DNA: TGTGCCAGCAGCGCGGACATAATGCACGGAGAGACCCAGTACTTC; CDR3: CASSADIMHGETQYF
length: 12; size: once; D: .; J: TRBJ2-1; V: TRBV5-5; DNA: TGTGCCAGCAGCTTGGTCAGGGGTGAGCAGTTCTTC; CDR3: CASSLVRGEQFF
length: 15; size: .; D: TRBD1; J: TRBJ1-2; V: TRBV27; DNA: TGTGCCAGCAGTTCCGGACAGGGGTTCCTAAATGGCTACACCTTC; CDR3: CASSSGQGFLNGYTF
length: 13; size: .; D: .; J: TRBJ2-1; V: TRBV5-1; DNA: TGCGCCAGCAGCTCCCACTCCTACAATGAGCAGTTCTTC; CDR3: CASSSHSYNEQFF
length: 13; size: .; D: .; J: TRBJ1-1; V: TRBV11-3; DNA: TGTGCCAGCAGCGCGACACTGAACACTGAAGCTTTCTTT; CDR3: CASSATLNTEAFF
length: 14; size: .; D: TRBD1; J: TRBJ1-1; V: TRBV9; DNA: TGTGCCAGCAGCATCAGGGGGCGGAACACTGAAGCTTTCTTT; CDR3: CASSIRGRNTEAFF
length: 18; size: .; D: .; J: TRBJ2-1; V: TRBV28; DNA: TGTGCCAGCAGTTTAAGCCCCGGGTTAGGTGCTCTGGACAATGAGCAGTTCTTC; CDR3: CASSLSPGLGALDNEQFF
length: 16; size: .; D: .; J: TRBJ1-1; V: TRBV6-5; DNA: TGTGCCAGCAGTTCCAGACAGGATTACATGAACACTGAAGCTTTCTTT; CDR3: CASSSRQDYMNTEAFF
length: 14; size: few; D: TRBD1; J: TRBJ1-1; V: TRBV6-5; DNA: TGTGCCAGCAGTCCCTCCAGGGGGAGCGGTGAAGCTTTCTTT; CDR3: CASSPSRGSGEAFF
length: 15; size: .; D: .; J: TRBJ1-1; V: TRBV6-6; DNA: TGTGCCAGCAGTCCACGGGAGGCGAAGAACACTGAAGCTTTCTTT; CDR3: CASSPREAKNTEAFF
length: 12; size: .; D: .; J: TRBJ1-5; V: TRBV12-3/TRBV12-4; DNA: TGTGCCAGCAGTTTTGGAGTTCAGCCCCAGCATTTT; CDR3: CASSFGVQPQHF
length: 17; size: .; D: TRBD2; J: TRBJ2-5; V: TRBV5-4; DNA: TGTGCCAGCAGCTTGGCCCCTAGCGGGGGGGCCCAAGAGACCCAGTACTTC; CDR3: CASSLAPSGGAQETQYF
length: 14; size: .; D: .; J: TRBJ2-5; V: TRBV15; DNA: TGTGCCACCAGCAGAGCACGGGGTGGGGAGACCCAGTACTTC; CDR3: CATSRARGGETQYF
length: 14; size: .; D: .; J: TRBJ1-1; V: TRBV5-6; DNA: TGTGCCAGCAGCCCCACAGGGTCAGGAGATGAAGCTTTCTTT; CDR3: CASSPTGSGDEAFF
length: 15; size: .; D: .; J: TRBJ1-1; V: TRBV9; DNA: TGTGCCAGCAGCTTGGGGGCTGCGATGAACACTGAAGCTTTCTTT; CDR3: CASSLGAAMNTEAFF
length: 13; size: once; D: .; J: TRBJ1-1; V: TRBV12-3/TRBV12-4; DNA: TGTGCCAGCAGCCTACGGCGGAGCACTGAAGCTTTCTTT; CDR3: CASSLRRSTEAFF
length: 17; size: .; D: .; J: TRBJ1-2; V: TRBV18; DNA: TGTGCCAGCTCATCTCGGGCCTTCAGGGAGGCGCACTATGGCTACACCTTC; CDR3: CASSSRAFREAHYGYTF
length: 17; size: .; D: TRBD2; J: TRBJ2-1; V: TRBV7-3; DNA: TGTGCCAGCAGCTTAAGACCGCTGGGGACTAGCGGGAATGAGCAGTTCTTC; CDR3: CASSLRPLGTSGNEQFF
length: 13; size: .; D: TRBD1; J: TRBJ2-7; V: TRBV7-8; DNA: TGTGCCAGCAGCATGGACAGGGCGAACGAGCAGTACTTC; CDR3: CASSMDRANEQYF
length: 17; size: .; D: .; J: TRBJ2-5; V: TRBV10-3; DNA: TGTGCCATCAGTGAGTCGAAGGGGACGGGGGTACAAGAGACCCAGTACTTC; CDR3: CAISESKGTGVQETQYF
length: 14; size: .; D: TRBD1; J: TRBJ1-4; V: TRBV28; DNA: TGTGCCAGCAGGTGGGGACAGGGTGGTGAAAAACTGTTTTTT; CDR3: CASRWGQGGEKLFF
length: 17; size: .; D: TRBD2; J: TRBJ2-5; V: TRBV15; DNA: TGTGCCACCAGCAGCCCGGGACTATCGATTTACCAAGAGACCCAGTACTTC; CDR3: CATSSPGLSIYQETQYF
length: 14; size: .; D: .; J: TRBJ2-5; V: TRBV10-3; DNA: TGTGCCATCAGCCGGGGGATCGACCAAGAGACCCAGTACTTC; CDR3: CAISRGIDQETQYF
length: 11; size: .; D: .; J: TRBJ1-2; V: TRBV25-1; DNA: TGTGCCAGCAGCCAGACATTTGGCTACACCTTC; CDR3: CASSQTFGYTF
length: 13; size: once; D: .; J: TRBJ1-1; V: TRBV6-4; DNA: TGTGCCAGCAGTACCGAGATGAACACTGAAGCTTTCTTT; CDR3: CASSTEMNTEAFF
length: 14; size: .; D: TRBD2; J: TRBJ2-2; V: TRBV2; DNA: TGTGCCCGGGCTTTAGCGGGAGACGCCGGGGAGCTGTTTTTT; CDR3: CARALAGDAGELFF
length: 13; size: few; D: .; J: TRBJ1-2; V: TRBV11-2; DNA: TGTGCCAGCAGCTTTGGGGCCCACTATGGCTACACCTTC; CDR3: CASSFGAHYGYTF
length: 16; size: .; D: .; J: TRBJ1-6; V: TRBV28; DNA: TGTGCCAGCAGCACAGAAGGAAAGAACCTAAATTCACCCCTCCACTTT; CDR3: CASSTEGKNLNSPLHF
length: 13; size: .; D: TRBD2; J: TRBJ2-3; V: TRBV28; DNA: TGTGCCAGCAGCCGGGACTACACAGATACGCAGTATTTT; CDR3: CASSRDYTDTQYF
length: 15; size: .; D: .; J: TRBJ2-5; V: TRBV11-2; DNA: TGTGCCAGCAGCTTAGATGCTAGGATGCAAGAGACCCAGTACTTC; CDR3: CASSLDARMQETQYF
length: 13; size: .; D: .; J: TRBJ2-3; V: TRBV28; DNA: TGTGCCAGCGATCGCAGGGACACAGATACGCAGTATTTT; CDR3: CASDRRDTDTQYF
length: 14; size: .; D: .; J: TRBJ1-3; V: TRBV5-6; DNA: TGTGCCAGCAGCTTGGGGCAGACTGGAAACACCATATATTTT; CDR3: CASSLGQTGNTIYF
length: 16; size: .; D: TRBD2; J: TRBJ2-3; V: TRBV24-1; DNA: TGTGCCACCAGTGACAATAGCGGGGGGCGCACAGATACGCAGTATTTT; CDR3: CATSDNSGGRTDTQYF
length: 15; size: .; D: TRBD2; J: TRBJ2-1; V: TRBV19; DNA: TGTGCCAGTACCATCTCCGCGGGAGCTCGCAATGAGCAGTTCTTC; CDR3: CASTISAGARNEQFF
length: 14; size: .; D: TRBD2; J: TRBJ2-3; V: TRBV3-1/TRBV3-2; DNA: TGTGCCAGCAGCCGGACTAGCGACACAGATACGCAGTATTTT; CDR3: CASSRTSDTDTQYF
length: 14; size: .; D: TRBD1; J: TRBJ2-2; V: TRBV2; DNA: TGTGCCAGTGCTGCCGGGACAGGGGAGGGTAGGCTGTTTTTT; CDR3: CASAAGTGEGRLFF
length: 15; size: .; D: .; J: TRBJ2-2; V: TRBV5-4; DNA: TGTGCCAGCAGCTTGGGTATCGCGGGCACCGGGGAGCTGTTTTTT; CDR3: CASSLGIAGTGELFF